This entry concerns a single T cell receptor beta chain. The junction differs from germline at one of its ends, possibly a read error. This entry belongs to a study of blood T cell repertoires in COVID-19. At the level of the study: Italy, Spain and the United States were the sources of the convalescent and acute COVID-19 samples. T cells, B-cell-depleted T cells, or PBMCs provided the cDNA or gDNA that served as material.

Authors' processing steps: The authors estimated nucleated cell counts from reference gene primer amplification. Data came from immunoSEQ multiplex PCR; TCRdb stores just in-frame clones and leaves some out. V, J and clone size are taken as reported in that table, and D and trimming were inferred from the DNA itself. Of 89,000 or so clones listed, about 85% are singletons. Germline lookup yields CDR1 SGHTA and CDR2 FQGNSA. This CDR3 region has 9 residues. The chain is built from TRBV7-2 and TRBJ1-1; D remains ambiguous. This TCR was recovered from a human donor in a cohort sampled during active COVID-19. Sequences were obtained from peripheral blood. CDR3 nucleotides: TGTGCCAGCAGCTTAGCCGCGGACTTT. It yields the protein CASSLAADF.